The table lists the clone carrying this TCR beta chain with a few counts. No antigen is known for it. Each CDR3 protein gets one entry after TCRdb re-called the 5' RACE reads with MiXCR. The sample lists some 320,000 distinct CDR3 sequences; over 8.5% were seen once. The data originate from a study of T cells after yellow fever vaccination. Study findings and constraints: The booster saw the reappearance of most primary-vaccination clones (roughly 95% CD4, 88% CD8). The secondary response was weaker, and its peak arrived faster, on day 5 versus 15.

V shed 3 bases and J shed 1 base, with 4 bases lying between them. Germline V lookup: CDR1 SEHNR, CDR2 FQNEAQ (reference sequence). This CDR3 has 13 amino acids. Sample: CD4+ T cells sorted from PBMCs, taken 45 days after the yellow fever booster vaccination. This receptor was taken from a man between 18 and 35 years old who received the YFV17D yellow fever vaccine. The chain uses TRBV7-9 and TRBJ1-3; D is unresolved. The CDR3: CASSLGSGNTIYF. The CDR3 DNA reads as TGTGCCAGCAGCTTGGGGTCTGGAAACACCATATATTTT.